This T cell receptor beta chain was recorded in a study of early T cells in non-severe SARS-CoV-2 infection. The library protocol tagged individual cDNA molecules with unique molecular identifiers. TCRdb redid the calling of the 5' RACE reads with MiXCR, one entry per CDR3 protein. The sample lists about 35,000 distinct CDR3 sequences, about 5.8% seen once, with around 6.3% in the top ten. This clonotype was detected ten times or more. The clonotype comes from an adult who was a healthcare worker with PCR-confirmed SARS-CoV-2 infection or an uninfected control (not recorded which). The sequencing sample was made of whole blood.

CDR3 nucleotide sequence: TGTGCCAGCAGCTTGGGGACAGGAAGCTACAATGAGCAGTTCTTC. Residues: CASSLGTGSYNEQFF. This rearrangement joins TRBV5-4 to TRBJ2-1; 7 bases agree with TRBD1. The V gene's germline CDR1 is SGHNT and CDR2 YYREEE (reference sequence). With 0 bases clipped from V and 3 bases from J, the junction kept 3 bases outside the gene matches. The CDR3 totals 15 residues.